A selection of T cell receptor beta chains follows, all from one sample in a study of OX40 agonist ivuxolimab in advanced cancers. TCRdb's copy holds only in-frame clones and misses some; the assay was immunoSEQ multiplex PCR. This table holds roughly 59,000 clones, roughly 88% found once. The sequenced sample was CD4+ or CD8+ T cells sorted from blood, obtained in a trial of the OX40 agonist ivuxolimab. These receptors were obtained from an adult with an advanced solid tumor such as melanoma, head and neck, liver or kidney cancer. CDR3s leave out the opening cysteine and the closing phenylalanine or tryptophan. The order of the fields is CDR3 protein, V gene.

CDR3: ASSQEFEGGKNIQY
V: TRBV14

CDR3: ASTTSVSYNEQF
V: TRBV6-5

CDR3: ASSLRTGGRQETQY
V: TRBV11-3

CDR3: ASREQEFNQPQH
V: TRBV19

CDR3: ASFRQVNQPQH
V: TRBV28

CDR3: ASSLFEGGIAYEQY
V: TRBV28

CDR3: ASSQVQAFRTDTQY
V: TRBV14

CDR3: ATSRDVELHQPQH
V: TRBV15

CDR3: ASSARDRGVDEKLF
V: TRBV6-1

CDR3: AISPGSTQPQH
V: TRBV10-3

CDR3: ASSQNTRVPNEKLF
V: TRBV11-2

CDR3: ASSFLGGETQY
V: TRBV7-2

CDR3: AWSGGAVPTGNEQF
V: TRBV30

CDR3: ASGSGRRYGAF
V: TRBV28

CDR3: ASSWGTRTDTQY
V: TRBV7-6

CDR3: ASSQESPGTGTSPLH
V: TRBV4-3

CDR3: ASSRTGPTEAF
V: TRBV7-9

CDR3: ASSLPSPTGEAF
V: TRBV5-1

CDR3: AISGTGGGNEKLF
V: TRBV10-3

CDR3: ASSFLTGSTGELF
V: TRBV5-1

CDR3: ASSFSGSYEQY
V: TRBV7-3

CDR3: ASSLGTNSGNTIY
V: TRBV5-1

CDR3: SVALHEKLF
V: TRBV29-1

CDR3: ASSPSGSLHTDTQY
V: TRBV7-3

CDR3: ATEGSGNTIY
V: TRBV6-5

CDR3: ASSWQTTGELF
V: TRBV10-1

CDR3: ASSLVQGETTEAF
V: TRBV5-1

CDR3: ASSPGTGGINTEAF
V: TRBV2

CDR3: ASSILTGELF
V: TRBV19

CDR3: ASSLEGRANAGELF
V: TRBV5-4

CDR3: ASSLDSGGLRDEQY
V: TRBV5-1

CDR3: ASSPRQDYYGYT
V: TRBV4-1

CDR3: ASSLSIAGGYNEQF
V: TRBV7-2

CDR3: ASSFVPGSGSSYNEQF
V: TRBV28

CDR3: ASIKGQGSTGELF
V: TRBV19

CDR3: ASSDLDRVNNEQF
V: TRBV6-4

CDR3: ASSSETGGGNSPLH
V: TRBV5-4

CDR3: ASSRTGDSYNEQF
V: TRBV11-2

CDR3: ASSSRPTLPYEQY
V: TRBV9

CDR3: ASSLGGSSDTQY
V: TRBV11-3

CDR3: AWSVGAVNPAGYT
V: TRBV30

CDR3: ASSFDPRGVDFQPQH
V: TRBV28

CDR3: ASSVGVLRQF
V: TRBV9

CDR3: ASSKTGGPDTQY
V: TRBV6-5